The T cell receptor beta chain under discussion was sequenced for a study of response to subunit inactivated influenza vaccine (dated by TCRdb to the late 2010s). Regarding the study in general: Deep quantitative T cell receptor repertoire profiling was used in the study to track responses to a trivalent subunit inactivated influenza vaccine. Results and caveats for the whole study, not just this receptor: According to the authors, only a limited number of new T cells may be recruited by each seasonal influenza vaccination.

Concerning this clonotype itself: Its cognate antigen has yet to be identified. Per-base qualities were not stored, and no clone one base away is much larger.

Trimming leaves V shorter by 4 bases and J shorter by 12 bases, with the junction holding 10 bases beyond the gene matches. CDR1 and CDR2 (GTSNPN, SVGIG) derive from the germline V gene (reference sequence). From the cysteine up to the phenylalanine, the CDR3 has a length of 12 residues. Kept here is only the CDR3 DNA, which spans 36 bases and is read in frame from base 1. Library preparation was by RT-PCR. Sequencing took place on an Illumina HiSeq 2500. TCRdb redid the processing of the public reads, applying fastp at Q25 and MiXCR, and retained in-frame beta chains. Rows matching on CDR3 protein sequence are summarized as one entry with the most common DNA and genes. The sample profile shows hundreds of thousands of distinct CDR3 sequences; around 11% of them were found once. The ten largest clones add up to 10% of the sample.

The chain links TRBV30 with TRBJ2-3, and 7 junctional nucleotides match TRBD1. The material sequenced was PBMCs from blood, taken on the day of vaccination. The receptor comes from a man in his fifties or sixties who received an inactivated influenza vaccine. Donor details come from another sample of the same person, matched by shared clones. The CDR3: CAWTTDRAPQYF. The DNA reads TGTGCCTGGACTACAGACAGGGCTCCACAGTATTTT.